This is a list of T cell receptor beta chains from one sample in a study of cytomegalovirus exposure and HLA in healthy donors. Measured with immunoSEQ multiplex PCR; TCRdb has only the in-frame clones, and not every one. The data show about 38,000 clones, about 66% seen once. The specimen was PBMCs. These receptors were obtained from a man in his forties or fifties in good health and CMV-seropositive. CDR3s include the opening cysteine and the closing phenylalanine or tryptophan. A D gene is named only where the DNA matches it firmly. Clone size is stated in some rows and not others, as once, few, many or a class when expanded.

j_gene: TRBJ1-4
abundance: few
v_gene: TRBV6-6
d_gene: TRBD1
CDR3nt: TGTGCCAGCAGTCGACCGGGACAGGGGGATGAAAAACTGTTTTTT
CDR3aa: CASSRPGQGDEKLFF

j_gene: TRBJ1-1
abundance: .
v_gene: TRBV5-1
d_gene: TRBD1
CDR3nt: TGCGCCAGCAGCCAGGACAGGGTCACTGAAGCTTTCTTT
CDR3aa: CASSQDRVTEAFF

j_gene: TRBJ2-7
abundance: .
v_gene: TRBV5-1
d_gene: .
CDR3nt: TGCGCCAGCAGCTTGGAACCAGGGCAAGGCTACGAGCAGTACTTC
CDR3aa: CASSLEPGQGYEQYF

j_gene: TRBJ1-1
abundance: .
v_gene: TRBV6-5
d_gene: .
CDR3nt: TGTGCCAGCAGATTTAGATCTTTCGGCACTGAAGCTTTCTTT
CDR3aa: CASRFRSFGTEAFF

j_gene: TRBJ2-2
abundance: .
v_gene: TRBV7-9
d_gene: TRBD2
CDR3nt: TGTGCCAGCAGCTCCGGGACTAGCGGCTCGAACACCGGGGAGCTGTTTTTT
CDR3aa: CASSSGTSGSNTGELFF

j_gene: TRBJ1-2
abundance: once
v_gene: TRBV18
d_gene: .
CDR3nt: TGTGCCAGCTTATCAGGACAGAGCTATGGCTACACCTTC
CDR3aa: CASLSGQSYGYTF

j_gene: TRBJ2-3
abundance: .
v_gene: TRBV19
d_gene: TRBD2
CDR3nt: TGTGCCAGTAGTCGGGGGGTCAGCACAGATACGCAGTATTTT
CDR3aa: CASSRGVSTDTQYF

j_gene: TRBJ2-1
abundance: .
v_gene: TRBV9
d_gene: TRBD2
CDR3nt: TGTGCCAGCAGCATAACGTCTGGGGATAGCGGGGGGGCCTTGTACAATGAGCAGTTCTTC
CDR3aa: CASSITSGDSGGALYNEQFF

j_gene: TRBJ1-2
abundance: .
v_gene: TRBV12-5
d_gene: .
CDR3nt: TGTGCTAGTGGTCCTACAAGGGGGGGCTACACCTTC
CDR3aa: CASGPTRGGYTF

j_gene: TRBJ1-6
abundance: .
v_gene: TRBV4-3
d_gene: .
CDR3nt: TGCGCCAGCAGCCAACACTTAACTGGAAGGGGGAGCTCCTATAATTCACCCCTCCACTTT
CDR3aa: CASSQHLTGRGSSYNSPLHF

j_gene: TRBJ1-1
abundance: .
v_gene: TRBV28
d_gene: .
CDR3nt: TGTGCCAGCAGTTTACGGGGTGAGAGAACTGAAGCTTTCTTT
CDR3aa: CASSLRGERTEAFF

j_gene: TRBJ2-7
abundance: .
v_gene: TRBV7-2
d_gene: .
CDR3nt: TGTGCCAGCAGTTCTACCGGGACAACCTACGAGCAGTACTTC
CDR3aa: CASSSTGTTYEQYF

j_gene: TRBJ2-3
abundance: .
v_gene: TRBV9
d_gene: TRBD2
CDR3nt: TGTGCCAGCAGCGTAGCTAGCGGGGAGACAGATACGCAGTATTTT
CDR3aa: CASSVASGETDTQYF

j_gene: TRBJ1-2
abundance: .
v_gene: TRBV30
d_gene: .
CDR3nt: TGTGCCTGGAGTCCATTGGCAGGGATTTCGTGGTATGGCTACACCTTC
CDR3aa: CAWSPLAGISWYGYTF

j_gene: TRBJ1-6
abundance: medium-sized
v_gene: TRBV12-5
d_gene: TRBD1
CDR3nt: TGTGCTAGTGTTACCCGACAGGGAAATTCACCCCTCCACTTT
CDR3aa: CASVTRQGNSPLHF

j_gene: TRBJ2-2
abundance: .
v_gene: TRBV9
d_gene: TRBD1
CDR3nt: TGTGCCAGCAGCGTAGACAGGGGGCTAGGATCCGGGGAGCTGTTTTTT
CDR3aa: CASSVDRGLGSGELFF

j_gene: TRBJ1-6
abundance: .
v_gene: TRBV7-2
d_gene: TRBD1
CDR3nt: TGTGCCAGCAGCTTGGACAGGAGCTCCTATAATTCACCCCTCCACTTT
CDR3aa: CASSLDRSSYNSPLHF

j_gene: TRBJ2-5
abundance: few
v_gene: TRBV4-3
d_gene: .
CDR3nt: TGCGCCAGCAGCCAAGTGGTCAGGGGTGGAGAGACCCAGTACTTC
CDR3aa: CASSQVVRGGETQYF

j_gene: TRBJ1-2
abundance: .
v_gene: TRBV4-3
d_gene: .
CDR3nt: TGCGCCAGCAGCCGTGGGCGGGACGCCGTTTATGGCTACACCTTC
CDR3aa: CASSRGRDAVYGYTF

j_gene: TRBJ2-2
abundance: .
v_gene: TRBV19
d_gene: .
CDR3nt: TGTGCCAGTAGTATAGCGGTGGTGGGGGAGCTGTTTTTT
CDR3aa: CASSIAVVGELFF

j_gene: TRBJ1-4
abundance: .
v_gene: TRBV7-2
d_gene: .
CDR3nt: TGTGCCAGCAGCCAGGGCGTGGGGTATGAAAAACTGTTTTTT
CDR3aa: CASSQGVGYEKLFF

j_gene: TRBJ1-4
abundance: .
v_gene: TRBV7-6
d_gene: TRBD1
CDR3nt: TGTGCCAGCAGCTTACAGCCAGGGGGGAATGAAAAACTGTTTTTT
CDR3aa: CASSLQPGGNEKLFF

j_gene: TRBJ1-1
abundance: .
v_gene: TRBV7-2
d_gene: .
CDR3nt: TGTGCCAGCAGACCTCAGGCGATCACTGAAGCTTTCTTT
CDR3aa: CASRPQAITEAFF

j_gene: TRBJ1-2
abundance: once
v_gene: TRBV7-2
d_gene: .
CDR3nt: TGTGCCAGCAGCTTCCGGGACTCTCGTGGCTACACCTTC
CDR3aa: CASSFRDSRGYTF

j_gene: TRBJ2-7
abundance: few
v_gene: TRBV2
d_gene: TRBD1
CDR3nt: TGTGCCAGCAGTGCCGGGACAGAGCCCTACGAGCAGTACTTC
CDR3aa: CASSAGTEPYEQYF

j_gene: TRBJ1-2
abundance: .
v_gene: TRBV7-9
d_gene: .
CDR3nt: TGTGCCAGCAGCTTAGCGCGTCCAGGAAGGTCCTCTAACTTC
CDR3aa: CASSLARPGRSSNF

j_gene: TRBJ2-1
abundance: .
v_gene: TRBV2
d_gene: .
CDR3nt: TGTGCCAGCAGTTCTGACTCTCCTGAATACAATGAGCAGTTCTTC
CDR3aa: CASSSDSPEYNEQFF

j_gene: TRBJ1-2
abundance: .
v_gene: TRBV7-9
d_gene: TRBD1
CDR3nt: TGTGCCAGCAGCTTAGAAGGGCGGGACAGGGCGCGCTACACCTTC
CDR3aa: CASSLEGRDRARYTF

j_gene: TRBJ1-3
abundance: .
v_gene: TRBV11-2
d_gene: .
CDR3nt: TGTGCCAGCAGCTTAGCCGGGAAGCATCGAAACACCATATATTTT
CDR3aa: CASSLAGKHRNTIYF

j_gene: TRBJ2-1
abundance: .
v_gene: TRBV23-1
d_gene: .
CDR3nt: TGCGCCGCCAGGGGACCATACTCCTACAATGAGCAGTTCTTC
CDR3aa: CAARGPYSYNEQFF

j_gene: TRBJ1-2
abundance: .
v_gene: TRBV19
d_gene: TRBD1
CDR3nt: TGTGCCAGTAGCGACAGGGGCGGCTATGGCTACACCTTC
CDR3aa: CASSDRGGYGYTF

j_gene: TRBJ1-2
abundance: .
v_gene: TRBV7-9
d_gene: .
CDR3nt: TGTGCCAGCAGCTTAACCCTAGACTACACCTTC
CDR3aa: CASSLTLDYTF

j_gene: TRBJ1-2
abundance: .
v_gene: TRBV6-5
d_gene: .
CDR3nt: TGTGCCAGCAGTTACTCGTATTGGGCATCCGATGGCTACACCTTC
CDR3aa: CASSYSYWASDGYTF

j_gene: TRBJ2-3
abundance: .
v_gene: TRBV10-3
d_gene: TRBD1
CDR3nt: TGTGCCATCAGTGTAATAGAGGGGGCTAGCACAGATACGCAGTATTTT
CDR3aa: CAISVIEGASTDTQYF

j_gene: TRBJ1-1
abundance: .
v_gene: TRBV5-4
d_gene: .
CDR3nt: TGTGCCAGCAGCTTGGCATTCTCCAGGGACACTGAAGCTTTCTTT
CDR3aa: CASSLAFSRDTEAFF

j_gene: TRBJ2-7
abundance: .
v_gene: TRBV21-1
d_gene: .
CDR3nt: TGTGCCAGCAGCACCCTACCGAGACAGTGCGAGCAGTACTTC
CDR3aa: CASSTLPRQCEQYF

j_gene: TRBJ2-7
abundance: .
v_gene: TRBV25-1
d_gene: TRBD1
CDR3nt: TGTGCCAGCAGTCGGGACAGGGGCTACGAGCAGTACTTC
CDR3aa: CASSRDRGYEQYF

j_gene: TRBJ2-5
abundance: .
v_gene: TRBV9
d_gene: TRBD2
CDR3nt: TGTGCCAGCAGCGCGGGACTAGCGGGGCAAGAGACCCAGTACTTC
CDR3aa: CASSAGLAGQETQYF

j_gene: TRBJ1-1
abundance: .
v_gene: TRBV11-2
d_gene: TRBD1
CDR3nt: TGTGCCAGCAGCGAAAATTGGACAGGGTATTACACTGAAGCTTTCTTT
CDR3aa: CASSENWTGYYTEAFF

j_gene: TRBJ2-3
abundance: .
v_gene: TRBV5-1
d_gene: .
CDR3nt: TGCGCCAGCAGCCTCCGTTCGAGCACAGATACGCAGTATTTT
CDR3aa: CASSLRSSTDTQYF

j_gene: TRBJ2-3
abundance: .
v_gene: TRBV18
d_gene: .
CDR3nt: TGTGCCAGCTCACCACCGGAGCACCCAGATACGCAGTATTTT
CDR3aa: CASSPPEHPDTQYF

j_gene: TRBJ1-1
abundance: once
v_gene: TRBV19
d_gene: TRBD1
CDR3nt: TGTGCCAGTAGTTCCCTGGACAGGGGAGATCCTGAAGCTTTCTTT
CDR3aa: CASSSLDRGDPEAFF

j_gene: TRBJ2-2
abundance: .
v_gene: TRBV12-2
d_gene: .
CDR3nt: TGTGCAAGTCGCTTAGACAGGGGAAACACCGGGGAGCTGTTTTTT
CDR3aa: CASRLDRGNTGELFF

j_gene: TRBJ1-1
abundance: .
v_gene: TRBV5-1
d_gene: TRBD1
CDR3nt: TGCGCCAGCACCTACGGGACAGGGATGACTGAAGCTTTCTTT
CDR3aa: CASTYGTGMTEAFF

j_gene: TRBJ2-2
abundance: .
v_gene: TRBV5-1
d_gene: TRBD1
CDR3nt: TGCGCCAGCAGCTACGGAGGAGGGACAGGGGATCGAACCGGGGAGCTGTTTTTT
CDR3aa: CASSYGGGTGDRTGELFF

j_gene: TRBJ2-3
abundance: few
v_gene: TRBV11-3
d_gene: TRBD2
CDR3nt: TGTGCCGTCAACCGGGCTAGCGGGGGGGCAGATACGCAGTATTTT
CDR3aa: CAVNRASGGADTQYF

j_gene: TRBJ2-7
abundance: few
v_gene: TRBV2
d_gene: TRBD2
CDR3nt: TGTGCCAGCAGTGAAAATAGCGGGGACTTTTACGAGCAGTACTTC
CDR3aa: CASSENSGDFYEQYF

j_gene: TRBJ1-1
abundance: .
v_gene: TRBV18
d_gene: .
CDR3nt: TGTGCCAGCTCACCAAATATAGGAGTTGACACTGAAGCTTTCTTT
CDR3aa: CASSPNIGVDTEAFF

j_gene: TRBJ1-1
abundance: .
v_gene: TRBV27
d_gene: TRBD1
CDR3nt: TGTGCCAGCAGACCGACAGGGGGGGCTGAAGCTTTCTTT
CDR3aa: CASRPTGGAEAFF

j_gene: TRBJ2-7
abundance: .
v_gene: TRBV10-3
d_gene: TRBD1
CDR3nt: TGTGCCATCAGTGAGGGGACAGGGTTATTATACGAGCAGTACTTC
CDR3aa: CAISEGTGLLYEQYF

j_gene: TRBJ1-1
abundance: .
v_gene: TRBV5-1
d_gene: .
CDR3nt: TGCGCCAGCAGCTTGGACCCCGGACTGTTGAACACTGAAGCTTTCTTT
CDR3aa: CASSLDPGLLNTEAFF

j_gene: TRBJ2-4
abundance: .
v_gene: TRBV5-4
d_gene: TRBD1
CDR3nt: TGTGCCAGCAGCATCCCCGGACAGGGAAGAGGGTCCAGAAACATTCAGTACTTC
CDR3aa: CASSIPGQGRGSRNIQYF

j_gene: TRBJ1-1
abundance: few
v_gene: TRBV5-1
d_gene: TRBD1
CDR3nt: TGCGCCAGCAGCTTCACAGGGGTGAACACTGAAGCTTTCTTT
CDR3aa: CASSFTGVNTEAFF